This entry concerns a single TCR beta chain. The sample comes from a study of blood T cell repertoires in COVID-19. At the level of the study: Researchers got acute and convalescent COVID-19 samples from the United States, Italy and Spain. PBMCs, B-cell-depleted T cells, or T cells provided the cDNA or gDNA that made up the material.

Trimming at V came to 1 base and at J to 9 bases, leaving 5 bases not matched to a gene. Per the germline V gene, CDR1 is SGHAT and CDR2 is FQNNGV. The CDR3 loop spans 14 amino acids. How the authors handled the data: Amplified reference gene primers provided the basis for estimating nucleated cell counts. The protocol was immunoSEQ multiplex PCR, while the TCRdb copy is restricted to in-frame clones and leaves out a portion. The V and J calls and clone size were taken over from that table, and D and trimming were inferred from the DNA. The sample has around 100,000 clones; roughly 83% are singletons.

The TCR sequence derives from a woman aged 70-85 years with acute or convalescent COVID-19. The sequenced sample was peripheral blood. This chain links TRBV11-2 with TRBJ2-2; 7 positions agree with TRBD1. The CDR3 nucleotides are TGTGCCAGCAGCTTAGCGACAGGGATTCGGGAGCTGTTTTTT. Translated, it gives CASSLATGIRELFF.